The rows below give T cell receptor beta chains drawn from one sample of a study of cytomegalovirus exposure and HLA in healthy donors. The data were produced by immunoSEQ multiplex PCR, yet TCRdb's version contains in-frame clones alone and is incomplete. The repertoire holds approximately 200,000 clones, about four fifths seen once, with under 2% in the top ten. Sequences were obtained from PBMCs. Receptor source: a girl aged 10-17 years in good health and CMV-seropositive. CDR3s include the opening cysteine and the closing phenylalanine or tryptophan. A D gene is named only where the DNA matches it firmly. Clone size is shown for a subset of rows, as once, few, many or a class of expanded clone.

-	TRBV5-1	TRBD1	TRBJ1-4	CASSIGQGLNEKLFF	TGCGCCAGCAGCATCGGACAGGGCCTTAATGAAAAACTGTTTTTT
-	TRBV11-2	TRBD1	TRBJ2-7	CASSQQGAGEQYF	TGTGCCAGCAGCCAACAGGGGGCGGGTGAGCAGTACTTC
-	TRBV14	-	TRBJ2-5	CASSPTTPSAQYF	TGTGCCAGCAGCCCAACCACGCCTTCGGCCCAGTACTTC
-	TRBV30	TRBD1	TRBJ1-3	CAWDRGESGNTIYF	TGTGCCTGGGACAGGGGAGAATCTGGAAACACCATATATTTT
-	TRBV5-4	TRBD1	TRBJ2-3	CASTVGTGVTDTQYF	TGTGCCAGTACGGTTGGGACAGGGGTCACAGATACGCAGTATTTT
-	TRBV7-6	TRBD2	TRBJ2-7	CARGEQRGVDYEQYF	TGTGCCCGAGGGGAGCAGCGGGGAGTAGATTACGAGCAGTACTTC
once	TRBV19	TRBD2	TRBJ2-7	CASSKFAREDYEQYF	TGTGCCAGTAGTAAGTTCGCCCGGGAGGACTACGAGCAGTACTTC
few	TRBV5-1	TRBD1	TRBJ2-7	CASSLDGTGAYEQYF	TGCGCCAGCAGCTTGGATGGGACAGGGGCCTACGAGCAGTACTTC
-	TRBV6-5	TRBD1	TRBJ2-1	CASRTGGSYNEQFF	TGTGCCAGCAGGACAGGGGGATCCTACAATGAGCAGTTCTTC
-	TRBV27	TRBD1	TRBJ2-5	CASSLVQGEQETQYF	TGTGCCAGCAGTTTAGTGCAGGGGGAACAAGAGACCCAGTACTTC
-	TRBV27	TRBD1	TRBJ2-5	CASSLSVHRGRETQYF	TGTGCCAGCAGTTTATCCGTACACAGGGGTAGGGAGACCCAGTACTTC
-	TRBV11-2	TRBD1	TRBJ2-7	CASGTGVYEQYF	TGTGCCAGCGGGACAGGGGTTTACGAGCAGTACTTC
-	TRBV19	-	TRBJ1-1	CASREEGVWNTEAFF	TGTGCCAGTAGGGAAGAGGGCGTTTGGAACACTGAAGCTTTCTTT
few	TRBV19	-	TRBJ2-3	CASSIGGVSTDTQYF	TGTGCCAGTAGTATAGGCGGGGTTAGCACAGATACGCAGTATTTT
-	TRBV4-1	TRBD2	TRBJ2-7	CASSQEPKLAGLTYEQYF	TGCGCCAGCAGCCAAGAACCCAAACTAGCGGGCCTAACCTACGAGCAGTACTTC
-	TRBV2	-	TRBJ2-7	CASTAGPEQYF	TGTGCCAGCACCGCGGGACCGGAGCAGTACTTC
-	TRBV4-3	-	TRBJ1-1	CASTPTVMNTEAFF	TGCGCCAGCACTCCGACAGTAATGAACACTGAAGCTTTCTTT
once	TRBV6-5	-	TRBJ1-6	CASTRGRESPLHF	TGTGCCAGCACAAGGGGGAGAGAATCACCCCTCCACTTT
once	TRBV29-1	-	TRBJ1-1	CSGRGEVGEAFF	TGCAGCGGACGGGGGGAGGTCGGGGAAGCTTTCTTT
-	TRBV10-1	TRBD1	TRBJ2-1	CASSPDRGEQFF	TGCGCCAGCAGTCCCGACAGGGGCGAGCAGTTCTTC
-	TRBV9	TRBD1	TRBJ1-5	CASSNGQGVNQPQHF	TGTGCCAGCAGTAATGGACAGGGTGTCAATCAGCCCCAGCATTTT
-	TRBV11-3	TRBD2	TRBJ2-3	CASSLSGGGGLGTQYF	TGTGCCAGCAGCTTAAGCGGGGGCGGGGGCTTGGGTACGCAGTATTTT
once	TRBV23-1	TRBD1	TRBJ1-2	CASSQPGQGNYGYTF	TGCGCCAGCAGTCAACCGGGACAGGGGAACTATGGCTACACCTTC
-	TRBV5-6	-	TRBJ2-7	CASSHWDKPRAEQYF	TGTGCCAGCAGCCACTGGGACAAGCCTAGGGCCGAGCAGTACTTC
few	TRBV6-1	TRBD1	TRBJ1-4	CASRNSKGAEKLFF	TGTGCCAGCAGGAACTCGAAGGGGGCGGAAAAACTGTTTTTT
once	TRBV2	-	TRBJ1-4	CASSAVDGRWDEKLFF	TGTGCCAGCAGCGCAGTGGACGGGAGGTGGGATGAAAAACTGTTTTTT
-	TRBV7-7	TRBD1	TRBJ2-5	CASSQGTGRQETQYF	TGTGCCAGCAGCCAGGGGACAGGACGCCAAGAGACCCAGTACTTC
few	TRBV6-1	-	TRBJ2-7	CASSDLLGGYEQYF	TGTGCCAGCAGTGACTTACTAGGCGGCTACGAGCAGTACTTC
few	TRBV18	-	TRBJ2-3	CASSPLEGTTDTQYF	TGTGCCAGCTCACCCCTGGAGGGTACTACAGATACGCAGTATTTT
-	TRBV11-3	-	TRBJ2-5	CASSLVPVKTQYF	TGTGCCAGCAGCTTAGTTCCGGTGAAGACCCAGTACTTC
-	TRBV2	TRBD2	TRBJ2-5	CAKGTGGEETQYF	TGTGCAAAAGGGACGGGGGGGGAAGAGACCCAGTACTTC
once	TRBV18	TRBD1	TRBJ2-7	CASSPGTGVSKEQYF	TGTGCCAGCTCACCAGGAACAGGGGTAAGTAAAGAGCAGTACTTC
-	TRBV10-3	-	TRBJ2-7	CATQGQGTTEQYF	TGTGCCACCCAAGGGCAGGGAACCACCGAGCAGTACTTC
-	TRBV29-1	-	TRBJ1-3	CSVAGVLNTIYF	TGCAGCGTTGCGGGGGTGCTGAACACCATATATTTT
-	TRBV6-1	-	TRBJ1-5	CASSSLGGGDQPQHF	TGTGCCAGCAGTTCCTTGGGCGGAGGTGATCAGCCCCAGCATTTT
once	TRBV4-3	TRBD1	TRBJ2-7	CASSQRDRGPYEQYF	TGCGCCAGCAGCCAAAGGGACAGGGGACCCTACGAGCAGTACTTC
few	TRBV28	TRBD2	TRBJ2-5	CASKGLALYQETQYF	TGTGCCAGCAAGGGACTAGCGCTCTACCAAGAGACCCAGTACTTC
-	TRBV5-1	-	TRBJ2-7	CASSSTYEQYF	TGCGCCAGCAGCTCCACCTACGAGCAGTACTTC
-	TRBV6-5	TRBD1	TRBJ1-6	CASSRQGYDSPLHF	TGTGCCAGCAGTCGACAGGGGTACGATTCACCCCTCCACTTT
-	TRBV11-2	-	TRBJ2-5	CASSLGRGRVQETQYF	TGTGCCAGCAGCTTAGGTCGAGGGAGAGTTCAAGAGACCCAGTACTTC
-	TRBV4-3	TRBD1	TRBJ1-1	CASSQDPPGGTEAFF	TGCGCCAGCAGCCAAGATCCCCCAGGGGGCACTGAAGCTTTCTTT
few	TRBV5-1	TRBD1	TRBJ2-7	CASSTGVGQGASYEQYF	TGCGCCAGCAGCACGGGAGTGGGACAGGGGGCGTCCTACGAGCAGTACTTC
-	TRBV19	TRBD1	TRBJ1-4	CASSIGQGRNEKLFF	TGTGCCAGTAGTATAGGACAGGGGAGGAATGAAAAACTGTTTTTT
few	TRBV4-3	-	TRBJ2-3	CASSQAVSSTDTQYF	TGCGCCAGCAGCCAAGCAGTGTCTTCCACAGATACGCAGTATTTT
few	TRBV6-1	-	TRBJ2-7	CASSENPTGIYEQYF	TGTGCCAGCAGTGAAAATCCAACAGGGATCTACGAGCAGTACTTC
few	TRBV9	TRBD1	TRBJ2-5	CASSETSGGETQYF	TGTGCCAGCAGCGAGACATCAGGGGGAGAGACCCAGTACTTC
few	TRBV25-1	-	TRBJ1-1	CASSEAGRTEAFF	TGTGCCAGCAGTGAAGCGGGGAGAACTGAAGCTTTCTTT
-	TRBV10-2	-	TRBJ2-3	CASTSPSTDTQYF	TGCGCCAGCACAAGCCCTAGCACAGATACGCAGTATTTT
-	TRBV5-6	TRBD2	TRBJ2-3	CASSSGLAGGTDTQYF	TGTGCCAGCAGCTCCGGACTAGCGGGGGGGACAGATACGCAGTATTTT
-	TRBV10-1	-	TRBJ2-5	CASSPDRGGTQYF	TGCGCCAGCAGTCCGGACCGCGGAGGGACCCAGTACTTC
-	TRBV4-3	-	TRBJ1-2	CASSQDYTGTGGYTF	TGCGCCAGCAGCCAAGACTATACCGGGACTGGTGGCTACACCTTC
-	TRBV29-1	-	TRBJ2-7	CSAQRAGTEGEQYF	TGCAGCGCCCAACGTGCGGGGACAGAGGGCGAGCAGTACTTC